This entry features one TCR beta chain sequence. Deletions cut 3 bases from V and 11 bases from J, with 23 bases between. Germline CDR1 and CDR2: SGDLS and YYNGEE. This CDR3 has 15 amino acids. Assay used: immunoSEQ multiplex PCR; TCRdb lists only in-frame clones, some missing. Found here are 65,000 to 70,000 clones, roughly 92% of them singletons; the top ten hold approximately 0.3%. This entry comes from a study of OX40 agonist ivuxolimab in advanced cancers. For the study at large: Subjects had a mean age of about 61 years, with a range of about 23 to 90; more than 75% were male.

This chain uses TRBV9 with TRBJ2-5; possibly TRBD1 or TRBD2 for D (6 bases each). The sequenced sample was CD4+ or CD8+ T cells sorted from blood, obtained in a trial of the OX40 agonist ivuxolimab. This receptor was obtained from an adult with an advanced solid tumor such as melanoma, head and neck, liver or kidney cancer. The CDR3 spells CASSGAIGGPGEQYF. The CDR3 DNA sequence: TGTGCCAGCAGCGGCGCCATTGGGGGGCCGGGAGAGCAGTACTTC.